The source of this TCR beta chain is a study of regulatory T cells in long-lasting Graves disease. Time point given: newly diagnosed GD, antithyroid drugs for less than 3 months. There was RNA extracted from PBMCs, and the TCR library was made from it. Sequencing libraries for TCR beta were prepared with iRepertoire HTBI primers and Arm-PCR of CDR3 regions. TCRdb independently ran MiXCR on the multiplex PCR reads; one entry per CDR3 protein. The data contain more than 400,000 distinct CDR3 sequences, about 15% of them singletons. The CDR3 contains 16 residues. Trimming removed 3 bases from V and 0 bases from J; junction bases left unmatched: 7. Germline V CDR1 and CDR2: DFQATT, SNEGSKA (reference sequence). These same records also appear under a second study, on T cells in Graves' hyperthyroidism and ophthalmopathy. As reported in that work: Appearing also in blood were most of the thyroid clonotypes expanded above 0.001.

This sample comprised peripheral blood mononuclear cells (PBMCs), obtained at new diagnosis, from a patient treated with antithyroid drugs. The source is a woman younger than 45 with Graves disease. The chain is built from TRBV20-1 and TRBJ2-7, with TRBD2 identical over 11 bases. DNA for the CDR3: TGCAGTGCTAGGGAGGGACTAGCGGCCAGCTCCTACGAGCAGTACTTC. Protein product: CSAREGLAASSYEQYF.